Listed below are T cell receptor beta chains from one sample, sequenced in a study of T-cell memory formation after mild COVID-19. TCRdb reprocessed the 5' RACE reads with MiXCR, giving one entry per CDR3 protein. The sample has 35,000 to 50,000 distinct CDR3 sequences, about 6.3% seen once. The sample comprised PBMCs or a T cell subset sorted from them (not recorded which). These receptors came from an adult who had mild COVID-19 (a few samples of this study predate the infection). Cell type and time point are not known. CDR3s include the opening cysteine and the closing phenylalanine or tryptophan. Fields, in order: clone size, V gene, CDR3 protein. The size of a clone is reported for some rows only, either as once, few or many, or as a class for expanded clones.

many	TRBV4-2	CASSQVIAGGREETQYF
many	TRBV5-1	CASSQGQGQNQPQHF
few	TRBV2	CASSEHAPEFF
many	TRBV7-8	CASSSSTGLAGGRVYNEQFF
NA	TRBV6-1	CASSIVLYNEQFF
many	TRBV11-2	CASSRRDRGGHTDTQYF
many	TRBV12-3/TRBV12-4	CASSLGGYEAFF
NA	TRBV6-2/TRBV6-3	CASSYMDTRSNQPQHF
many	TRBV20-1	CSARGGTGNTIYF
NA	TRBV5-1	CASSLAAGPYEQYF
few	TRBV7-3	CASSLLPSGRAADTQYF
many	TRBV4-1	CASSQGGTGARGEHF
many	TRBV7-8	CASSFTGSPQETQYF